The rows below give T cell receptor beta chains drawn from one sample of a study of regulatory T cells in long-lasting Graves disease. TCRdb independently ran MiXCR on the multiplex PCR reads; one entry per CDR3 protein. The sample records a few hundred thousand distinct CDR3 sequences, 20% to 25% being singletons. The specimen was peripheral blood mononuclear cells (PBMCs), collected when the disease was refractory, from a patient treated with antithyroid drugs. These receptor sequences come from a woman aged 40 to 49 with Graves disease. CDR3s leave out the opening cysteine and the closing phenylalanine or tryptophan. The order of the fields is CDR3 protein, V gene, J gene.

CDR3 protein: ASVPGTGVSQPQH
V gene: TRBV19
J gene: TRBJ1-5

CDR3 protein: ASSIPGGQPQH
V gene: TRBV19
J gene: TRBJ1-5

CDR3 protein: ASSWKSTSPGS
V gene: TRBV2
J gene: TRBJ1-4

CDR3 protein: ASSQVLTPRGQETQY
V gene: TRBV14
J gene: TRBJ2-5

CDR3 protein: ASSSRLAGSNTGELF
V gene: TRBV5-1
J gene: TRBJ2-2

CDR3 protein: ASSQSLARTNEQF
V gene: TRBV3-1
J gene: TRBJ2-1

CDR3 protein: ASSQAASGRAGIQETQY
V gene: TRBV28
J gene: TRBJ2-5

CDR3 protein: ASSIGQGGQPQH
V gene: TRBV28
J gene: TRBJ1-5

CDR3 protein: ASSPRTSYEQY
V gene: TRBV27
J gene: TRBJ2-7

CDR3 protein: ASSEQGRNQPQH
V gene: TRBV2
J gene: TRBJ1-5

CDR3 protein: ASSRTGGETQY
V gene: TRBV19
J gene: TRBJ2-5

CDR3 protein: ASSQDRTTVQY
V gene: TRBV6-1
J gene: TRBJ2-7

CDR3 protein: SVVPWTSGTDTQY
V gene: TRBV29-1
J gene: TRBJ2-3

CDR3 protein: ASTTGQPNTGELF
V gene: TRBV7-8
J gene: TRBJ2-2

CDR3 protein: SASSQGSTETQY
V gene: TRBV20-1
J gene: TRBJ2-5

CDR3 protein: ASRARDRVSKNIQY
V gene: TRBV2
J gene: TRBJ2-4

CDR3 protein: ASSLWTGGEKLF
V gene: TRBV12-3/TRBV12-4
J gene: TRBJ1-4

CDR3 protein: ASSEQSGPQPQH
V gene: TRBV2
J gene: TRBJ1-5

CDR3 protein: ATSDRYSEQY
V gene: TRBV24-1
J gene: TRBJ2-7

CDR3 protein: ASSDGTPYNQPQH
V gene: TRBV12-3/TRBV12-4
J gene: TRBJ1-5

CDR3 protein: ASFRESNQPQH
V gene: TRBV28
J gene: TRBJ1-5

CDR3 protein: ASSRFASGSTDTQY
V gene: TRBV27
J gene: TRBJ2-3

CDR3 protein: ASSEALPWGNTEAF
V gene: TRBV2
J gene: TRBJ1-1

CDR3 protein: ASSFGIAGETGELF
V gene: TRBV12-3/TRBV12-4
J gene: TRBJ2-2

CDR3 protein: ASSSQAGDEQY
V gene: TRBV11-3
J gene: TRBJ2-7

CDR3 protein: AWSVPLLRAF
V gene: TRBV30
J gene: TRBJ1-1

CDR3 protein: ASSLVPAANTGELF
V gene: TRBV7-2
J gene: TRBJ2-2

CDR3 protein: ASSQDRTKRQSNTEAF
V gene: TRBV3-1
J gene: TRBJ1-1

CDR3 protein: ASSGAQGPDRPGELF
V gene: TRBV7-3
J gene: TRBJ2-2

CDR3 protein: SALEGLGPNPSYEQY
V gene: TRBV20-1
J gene: TRBJ2-7

CDR3 protein: ASSSGAGKRHQSHNQPQH
V gene: TRBV7-9
J gene: TRBJ1-5

CDR3 protein: ASNKRRTSGLMDNEQF
V gene: TRBV6-2/TRBV6-3
J gene: TRBJ2-1

CDR3 protein: ASSLAGTGTTRYGYT
V gene: TRBV5-1
J gene: TRBJ1-2

CDR3 protein: ASSLVFSTDTGELF
V gene: TRBV7-9
J gene: TRBJ2-2

CDR3 protein: ASSVDPPGAPQETQY
V gene: TRBV9
J gene: TRBJ2-5

CDR3 protein: ASSQDSGTNTGELF
V gene: TRBV4-1
J gene: TRBJ2-2

CDR3 protein: ASRSIGGSSYGQY
V gene: TRBV27
J gene: TRBJ2-7

CDR3 protein: ASSSGGGTEAF
V gene: TRBV7-3
J gene: TRBJ1-1

CDR3 protein: ASSYPGESYEQY
V gene: TRBV6-2/TRBV6-3
J gene: TRBJ2-7

CDR3 protein: ASSVRADTGELF
V gene: TRBV9
J gene: TRBJ2-2

CDR3 protein: ASSLGASGREETQY
V gene: TRBV7-6
J gene: TRBJ2-5

CDR3 protein: ASSQGRGRAKTQY
V gene: TRBV3-1
J gene: TRBJ2-5

CDR3 protein: SCQAGGTGSSYT
V gene: TRBV28
J gene: TRBJ1-2

CDR3 protein: ASSWVIAGGPQETQY
V gene: TRBV27
J gene: TRBJ2-5

CDR3 protein: ATSFREGTGELF
V gene: TRBV24-1
J gene: TRBJ2-2

CDR3 protein: ASSGTQYGYT
V gene: TRBV2
J gene: TRBJ1-2

CDR3 protein: ASSVSGTAHNEKLF
V gene: TRBV28
J gene: TRBJ1-4